This section outlines one T cell receptor beta chain sequence together with its context. Its matching antigen is unknown. TCRdb's copy holds only in-frame clones and misses some; the assay was immunoSEQ multiplex PCR. Among 440,000 or so clones listed, roughly 90% were seen once. The treatment is: around 19 received Ad26.COV2.S at low or high dose, single or two shots; roughly five received placebo; per-sample allocation not given. The samples were gathered on day 63 after the first injection of vaccine or placebo. An 18-55-year-old adult in Boston served as donor. Wuhan-strain spike was delivered by a replication-incompetent Ad26 vector. This record comes from a study of Ad26.COV2.S vaccination and SARS-CoV-2 variants. This CDR3 comprises 20 residues. The germline gives CDR1 MGHRA, CDR2 YSYEKL. The ends were cut back, 4 bases at V and 0 bases at J, with 24 bases in the middle. Study-level results: Breadth of non-spike TCRs did not differ between vaccinees and placebo recipients.

The V call is TRBV4-1, the J call TRBJ1-4; a possible D gene is TRBD1 (5 bases). The receptor was isolated from a person aged 18-65 years who received the Ad26.COV2.S COVID-19 vaccine or a placebo. Sequencing was performed on peripheral blood, taken in a trial of Ad26.COV2.S vaccine versus placebo. CDR3 nucleotides: TGCGCCAGCAGCCTCTCCGGGGGGAAGGTCGTGTTCGCAACTAATGAAAAACTGTTTTTT. Amino acid sequence: CASSLSGGKVVFATNEKLFF.